A single T cell receptor (beta chain) is shown here with its context. As yet, its antigen is unknown. This record belongs to a study of cytomegalovirus exposure and HLA in healthy donors. The PCR had 60 Vbeta and 13 Jbeta primers. The data were produced by immunoSEQ multiplex PCR, yet TCRdb's version contains in-frame clones alone and is incomplete. The profile shows approximately 180,000 clones, roughly 80% of them singletons. This CDR3 comprises 16 residues. CDR1 is SGHRS, CDR2 YFSETQ, per germline. Trimming cost V 4 bases and J 6 bases, with 21 bases left between them. Notes on the study in general: A highly shared variant cluster was judged a likely technical artifact. An analysis was carried out at a later point. It showed that HLA-associated TCR beta chains were more clonally expanded than equally common non-associated chains. By HLA locus, TCR association rates varied in a later analysis, with DRB1 showing the most and HLA-C the fewest.

This TCR was sampled from a woman younger than 35 in good health and CMV-seronegative. Sequenced material: PBMCs. The V call is TRBV5-1, the J call TRBJ2-3; the D gene is possibly TRBD1 (6 bases). The CDR3 DNA follows: TGCGCCAGCAGCCGTGGGGGACAAGGGTACACTGATACGCAGTATTTT. Translated: CASSRGGQGYTDTQYF.